These T cell receptor beta chains were read from a single sample in a study of shared clonotypes between healthy human individuals. Sequencing used immunoSEQ multiplex PCR; TCRdb keeps in-frame clones, though not all of them. The sample carries some 1.1 million clones, approximately 80% recorded once. Specimen: memory CD4+ T cells from PBMCs. These receptors were collected from a man younger than 35 in good health. Some clones in this sample may be carry-over from other donors' samples. Each CDR3 is given with its conserved first and last residue. Each record gives: D gene, V gene, clone size, J gene, CDR3 protein, CDR3 DNA. A D gene is named only where the DNA matches it firmly. A clone size is listed for some rows: how often the clone was seen (once, few, many), or a class if it is expanded.

d_gene: NA; v_gene: TRBV28; abundance: NA; j_gene: TRBJ2-7; CDR3aa: CASSFFGGSYEQYF; CDR3nt: TGTGCCAGCAGTTTTTTCGGCGGGTCCTACGAGCAGTACTTC
d_gene: TRBD2; v_gene: TRBV25-1; abundance: NA; j_gene: TRBJ2-3; CDR3aa: CGTEPASGRVNTQYF; CDR3nt: TGTGGCACGGAACCTGCCAGCGGGAGGGTGAATACGCAGTATTTT
d_gene: NA; v_gene: TRBV29-1; abundance: few; j_gene: TRBJ1-2; CDR3aa: CSVDSGSGYGYTF; CDR3nt: TGCAGCGTTGATTCAGGGTCGGGCTATGGCTACACCTTC
d_gene: TRBD2; v_gene: TRBV5-4; abundance: NA; j_gene: TRBJ2-4; CDR3aa: CASSPRTSNIQYF; CDR3nt: TGTGCCAGCAGCCCGCGGACTAGCAACATTCAGTACTTC
d_gene: TRBD1; v_gene: TRBV11-2; abundance: NA; j_gene: TRBJ2-7; CDR3aa: CASSLATGGGHEQYF; CDR3nt: TGTGCCAGCAGCTTAGCTACAGGGGGCGGCCACGAGCAGTACTTC
d_gene: TRBD1; v_gene: TRBV7-2; abundance: NA; j_gene: TRBJ2-7; CDR3aa: CASSLFISGTGYEQYF; CDR3nt: TGTGCCAGCAGCTTATTTATTTCCGGGACAGGTTACGAGCAGTACTTC
d_gene: NA; v_gene: TRBV7-2; abundance: once; j_gene: TRBJ1-1; CDR3aa: CASSEGPGFEAFF; CDR3nt: TGTGCCAGCAGCGAAGGGCCAGGGTTTGAAGCTTTCTTT
d_gene: NA; v_gene: TRBV5-4; abundance: NA; j_gene: TRBJ2-3; CDR3aa: CASSLWEALGLTQYF; CDR3nt: TGTGCCAGCAGCTTGTGGGAGGCCCTGGGACTTACGCAGTATTTT
d_gene: NA; v_gene: TRBV27; abundance: NA; j_gene: TRBJ1-4; CDR3aa: CASSSWTAETNEKLFF; CDR3nt: TGTGCCAGCAGTTCCTGGACAGCGGAAACTAATGAAAAACTGTTTTTT
d_gene: TRBD1; v_gene: TRBV6-1; abundance: NA; j_gene: TRBJ2-1; CDR3aa: CASSFNQGALGEQFF; CDR3nt: TGTGCCAGCAGTTTCAACCAGGGGGCGCTGGGCGAGCAGTTCTTC
d_gene: NA; v_gene: TRBV10-1; abundance: NA; j_gene: TRBJ1-5; CDR3aa: CASRIDEPLGAGARHQPQHF; CDR3nt: TGCGCCAGCAGAATAGATGAACCCCTCGGGGCAGGGGCACGACATCAGCCCCAGCATTTT
d_gene: TRBD1; v_gene: TRBV2; abundance: NA; j_gene: TRBJ1-5; CDR3aa: CASSGVGQYQPQHF; CDR3nt: TGTGCCAGCAGTGGGGTGGGACAGTATCAGCCCCAGCATTTT
d_gene: NA; v_gene: TRBV2; abundance: many; j_gene: TRBJ2-4; CDR3aa: CASSEEAKNIQYF; CDR3nt: TGTGCCAGCAGTGAGGAGGCCAAAAACATTCAGTACTTC
d_gene: NA; v_gene: TRBV4-1; abundance: NA; j_gene: TRBJ1-5; CDR3aa: CASSQDVGALGNQPQHF; CDR3nt: TGCGCCAGCAGCCAAGATGTCGGGGCTTTAGGCAATCAGCCCCAGCATTTT
d_gene: NA; v_gene: TRBV7-9; abundance: NA; j_gene: TRBJ2-1; CDR3aa: CASSLGLAVNEQFF; CDR3nt: TGTGCCAGCAGCTTAGGGCTAGCAGTGAATGAGCAGTTCTTC
d_gene: NA; v_gene: TRBV29-1; abundance: NA; j_gene: TRBJ1-3; CDR3aa: CSVAYRDGNTIYF; CDR3nt: TGCAGCGTTGCCTACAGGGATGGGAACACCATATATTTT
d_gene: NA; v_gene: TRBV2; abundance: NA; j_gene: TRBJ2-5; CDR3aa: CASSGGMYQETQYF; CDR3nt: TGTGCCAGCTCGGGGGGCATGTACCAAGAGACCCAGTACTTC
d_gene: NA; v_gene: TRBV5-4; abundance: once; j_gene: TRBJ2-5; CDR3aa: CASSSPGLETQYF; CDR3nt: TGTGCCAGCAGCTCCCCCGGTCTGGAGACCCAGTACTTC
d_gene: NA; v_gene: TRBV27; abundance: NA; j_gene: TRBJ2-3; CDR3aa: CASSKPTDTQYF; CDR3nt: TGTGCCAGCAGTAAACCCACAGATACGCAGTATTTT
d_gene: TRBD2; v_gene: TRBV27; abundance: NA; j_gene: TRBJ2-2; CDR3aa: CASSLRAGVTGELFF; CDR3nt: TGTGCCAGCAGTTTAAGAGCGGGAGTTACCGGGGAGCTGTTTTTT
d_gene: NA; v_gene: TRBV19; abundance: NA; j_gene: TRBJ2-5; CDR3aa: CVSSNKYVRQETQYF; CDR3nt: TGTGTCAGTAGCAACAAGTATGTTCGGCAAGAGACCCAGTACTTC
d_gene: TRBD1; v_gene: TRBV27; abundance: NA; j_gene: TRBJ2-7; CDR3aa: CASLTRRTGGYEQYF; CDR3nt: TGTGCCAGCTTGACGAGGAGGACAGGGGGTTACGAGCAGTACTTC
d_gene: TRBD1; v_gene: TRBV5-3; abundance: NA; j_gene: TRBJ2-7; CDR3aa: CARSLYDRVGYEQYF; CDR3nt: TGTGCCAGAAGCTTATATGACAGGGTGGGTTACGAGCAGTACTTC
d_gene: NA; v_gene: TRBV25-1; abundance: NA; j_gene: TRBJ2-7; CDR3aa: CATSRDFYEQYF; CDR3nt: TGTGCCACTTCACGGGACTTCTACGAGCAGTACTTC
d_gene: NA; v_gene: TRBV11-1; abundance: NA; j_gene: TRBJ2-7; CDR3aa: CASSVSYEQYF; CDR3nt: TGTGCCAGCAGCGTCTCCTACGAGCAGTACTTC
d_gene: NA; v_gene: TRBV21-1; abundance: NA; j_gene: TRBJ1-5; CDR3aa: CAGNNQPQHF; CDR3nt: TGTGCGGGGAACAATCAGCCCCAGCATTTT
d_gene: TRBD1; v_gene: TRBV7-3; abundance: once; j_gene: TRBJ2-3; CDR3aa: CASSSPRGDTQYF; CDR3nt: TGTGCCAGCAGCTCCCCCAGGGGGGATACGCAGTATTTT